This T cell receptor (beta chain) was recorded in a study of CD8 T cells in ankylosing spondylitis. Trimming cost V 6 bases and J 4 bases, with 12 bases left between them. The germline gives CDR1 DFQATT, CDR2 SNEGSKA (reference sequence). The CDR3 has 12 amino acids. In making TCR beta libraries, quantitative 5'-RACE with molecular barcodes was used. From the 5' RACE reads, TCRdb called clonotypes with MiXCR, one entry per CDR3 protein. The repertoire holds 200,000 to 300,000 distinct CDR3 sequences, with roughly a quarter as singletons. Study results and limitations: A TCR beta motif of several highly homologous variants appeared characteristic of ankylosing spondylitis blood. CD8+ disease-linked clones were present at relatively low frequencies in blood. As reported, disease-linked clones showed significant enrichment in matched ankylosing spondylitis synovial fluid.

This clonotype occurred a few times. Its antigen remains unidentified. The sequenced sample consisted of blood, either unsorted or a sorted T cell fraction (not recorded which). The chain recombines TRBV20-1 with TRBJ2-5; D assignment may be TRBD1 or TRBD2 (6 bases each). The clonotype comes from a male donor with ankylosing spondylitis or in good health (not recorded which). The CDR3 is CSARKGGETQYF. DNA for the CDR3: TGCAGTGCCAGAAAGGGGGGAGAGACCCAGTACTTC.